The sequence of this T cell receptor (beta chain) was determined in a study of cytomegalovirus exposure and HLA in healthy donors. Across the whole study: The platform used for the roughly 130 validation repertoires matched that of the 500 to 850 first-cohort repertoires, a later analysis reported.

The CDR3 covers 13 residues. Germline V lookup: CDR1 MDHEN, CDR2 SYDVKM. Trimming pared 3 bases from V and 6 bases from J, leaving 12 bases between. The protocol was immunoSEQ multiplex PCR, while the TCRdb copy is restricted to in-frame clones and leaves out a portion. The sample has under 150,000 clones, about 90% seen once; the top ten hold 7% to 9%. Of note for this clone: The antigen remains undetermined.

The study's findings and limits: A subsequent analysis found that TCR clusters from the first cohort also tended to co-occur in the 120 or so validation repertoires, with 90% to 95% of cluster scores above 0. Most TCR sequences showed up rarely, but some public TCRs showed up in many donors. Researchers catalogued 160 or so TCR beta chains as cytomegalovirus-associated.

Sequenced input: PBMCs. The V and J genes are TRBV28 and TRBJ2-7; D call uncertain. The TCR originated in a woman under 30 in good health and CMV-seropositive. CDR3 amino acids: CASSLRSLPEQYF. In nucleotides, the CDR3 is TGTGCCAGCAGTTTGCGTAGTCTTCCCGAGCAGTACTTC.